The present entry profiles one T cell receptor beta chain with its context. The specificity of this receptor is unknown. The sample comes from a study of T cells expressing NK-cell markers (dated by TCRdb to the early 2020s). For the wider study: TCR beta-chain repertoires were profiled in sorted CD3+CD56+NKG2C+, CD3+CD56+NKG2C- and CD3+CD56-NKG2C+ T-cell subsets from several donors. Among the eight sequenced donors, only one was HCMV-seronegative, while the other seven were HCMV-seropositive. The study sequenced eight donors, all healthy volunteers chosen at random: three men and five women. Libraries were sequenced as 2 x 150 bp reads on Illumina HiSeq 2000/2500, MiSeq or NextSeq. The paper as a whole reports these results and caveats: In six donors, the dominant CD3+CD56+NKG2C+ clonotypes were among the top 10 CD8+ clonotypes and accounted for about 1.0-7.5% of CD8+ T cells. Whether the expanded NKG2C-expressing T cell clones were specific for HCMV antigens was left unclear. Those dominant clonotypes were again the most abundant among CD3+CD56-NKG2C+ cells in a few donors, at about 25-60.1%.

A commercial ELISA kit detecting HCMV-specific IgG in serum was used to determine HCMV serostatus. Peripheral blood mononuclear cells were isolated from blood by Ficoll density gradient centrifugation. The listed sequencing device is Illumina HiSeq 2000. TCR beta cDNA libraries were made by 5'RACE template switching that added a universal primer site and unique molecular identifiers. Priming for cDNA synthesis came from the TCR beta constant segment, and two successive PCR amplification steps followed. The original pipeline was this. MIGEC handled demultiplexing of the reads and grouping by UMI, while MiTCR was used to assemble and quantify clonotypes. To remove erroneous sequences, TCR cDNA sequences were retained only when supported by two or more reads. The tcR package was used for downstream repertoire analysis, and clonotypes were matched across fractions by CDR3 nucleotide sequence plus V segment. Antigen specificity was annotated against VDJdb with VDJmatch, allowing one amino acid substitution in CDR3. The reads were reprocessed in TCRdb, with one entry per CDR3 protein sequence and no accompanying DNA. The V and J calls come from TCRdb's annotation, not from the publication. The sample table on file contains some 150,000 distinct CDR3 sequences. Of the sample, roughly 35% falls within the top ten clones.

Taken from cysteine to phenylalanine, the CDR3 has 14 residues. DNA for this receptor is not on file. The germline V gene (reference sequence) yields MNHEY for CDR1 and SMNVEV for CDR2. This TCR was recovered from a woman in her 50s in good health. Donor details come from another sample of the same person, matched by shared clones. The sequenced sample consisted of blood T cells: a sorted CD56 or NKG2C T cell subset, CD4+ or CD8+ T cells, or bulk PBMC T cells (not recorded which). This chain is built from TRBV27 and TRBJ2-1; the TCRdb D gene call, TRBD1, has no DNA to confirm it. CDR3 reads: CASRSGPKANEQFF.